Listed here are 27 T cell receptor beta chains from one sample, sequenced in a study of T cell responses to AZD1222 COVID-19 vaccine. Repertoires were generated with immunoSEQ multiplex PCR, while TCRdb's copy carries only in-frame clones and drops some. The data contain approximately 190,000 clones, roughly 92% of them seen just once; the ten biggest clones take up roughly 0.99%. The sequencing used peripheral blood, collected 28 days after the second AZD1222 dose. These receptors all stem from an adult who received the AZD1222 COVID-19 vaccine.

The rearrangement joins TRBV6-5 to TRBJ1-1, with 9 bases identical to TRBD1. V shed 6 bases and J 4 bases; nucleotides not matched to a gene: 9. The CDR3 has 15 residues. Germline lookup yields CDR1 MNHEY and CDR2 SVGAGI. The CDR3 reads CASRPTGQGRTEAFF. Written as DNA, the CDR3 is TGTGCCAGCAGACCAACGGGACAGGGTCGCACTGAAGCTTTCTTT.

V and J are TRBV7-6 and TRBJ1-5; D call uncertain. Germline CDR1 SGHVS, CDR2 FNYEAQ. The V and J ends lost 6 bases and 3 bases respectively, with 9 bases between them. The CDR3 is 13 residues long. The CDR3 region is CASSEGHNQPQHF. The CDR3 DNA reads TGTGCCAGCAGTGAAGGGCACAATCAGCCCCAGCATTTT.

The chain has TRBV4-3 and TRBJ2-1, with 10 nucleotides matching TRBD1. Germline V CDR1 and CDR2: LGHNA, YSLEER. This CDR3 is built from 15 residues. Trimming removed 4 bases from V and 9 bases from J; junction bases left unmatched: 9. The DNA of the CDR3 is TGCGCCAGCAGCCGAACCGGGACAGGGGTAGGTGAGCAGTTCTTC. It translates to CASSRTGTGVGEQFF.

The V call is TRBV18, the J call TRBJ1-1; 8 bases are a match to TRBD1. V lost 6 bases and J lost 1; bases outside the gene matches: 7. Germline V gives CDR1 KGHSH, CDR2 LQKENI. This CDR3 contains 15 residues. The DNA of the CDR3 is TGTGCCAGCTCGCGATACAGGGGGGCGAACACTGAAGCTTTCTTT. It is translated as CASSRYRGANTEAFF.

The V call is TRBV29-1, the J call TRBJ2-7; TRBD1 aligns across 9 bases. Trimming cost V 5 bases and J 5 bases; bases outside gene matches: 7. There are 13 residues in the CDR3. Germline assignment: CDR1 SQVTM and CDR2 ANQGSEA. The CDR3 region is CSVTGTGKHEQYF. The CDR3 DNA reads as TGCAGCGTTACCGGGACAGGGAAACACGAGCAGTACTTC.

The chain joins TRBV6-1 to TRBJ1-1; D is undetermined. The V gene's germline CDR1 is MNHNS and CDR2 SASEGT. The CDR3 runs to 13 residues. V shed 2 bases and J shed 11 bases, with 15 bases lying between them. CDR3 in DNA: TGTGCCAGCAGTGAACGGCCGGGCCTGCTGGCTTTCTTT. Its translation: CASSERPGLLAFF.

This chain links TRBV10-1 with TRBJ1-1; D is possibly TRBD1 (5 bases). Between the trimmed V and J ends, which lost 6 bases and 1 base, there was a span of 9 bases. The CDR3 extends over 13 amino acids. CDR1 WNHNN and CDR2 SYGVQD come from the germline V gene (reference sequence). This CDR3 reads CASRKGTNTEAFF. Written as DNA, the CDR3 is TGCGCCAGCAGGAAGGGGACGAACACTGAAGCTTTCTTT.

The CDR3 DNA reads TGTGCCAGCAGAAAGGCGCGGGCGAACACTGAAGCTTTCTTT. Amino acids: CASRKARANTEAFF. The chain recombines TRBV5-4 with TRBJ1-1; no definite D call. Germline CDR1 reads SGHNT; CDR2 reads YYREEE (reference sequence). V was shortened by 5 bases and J by 1 base, with 12 bases between the two germline ends. This CDR3 has 14 amino acids.

The rearrangement links TRBV5-5 to TRBJ2-3, with no clear D. Trimming removed 4 bases at V and 3 bases at J, with 9 bases between. Per the germline V gene, CDR1 is SGHKS and CDR2 is YYEKEE (reference sequence). The length of the CDR3 is 13 residues. The CDR3 reads CASSSMGTDTQYF. The CDR3 DNA follows: TGTGCCAGCAGCAGTATGGGGACAGATACGCAGTATTTT.

The rearrangement joins TRBV7-9 to TRBJ2-7; 7 positions match TRBD1. Germline V gene lookup returns CDR1 SEHNR and CDR2 FQNEAQ (reference sequence). After removal of 4 bases from V and 2 bases from J, the junction contained 8 bases not matched to a gene. This CDR3 spans 15 amino acids. DNA for the CDR3: TGTGCCAGCAGCTCCGTCGGGACAGCCACCTACGAGCAGTACTTC. It is translated as CASSSVGTATYEQYF.

This sequence joins TRBV5-1 and TRBJ2-7; 7 bases agree with TRBD1. From germline, CDR1 is SGHRS and CDR2 YFSETQ. Germline trimming cut 3 bases from V and 7 bases from J; bases unmatched to any gene: 7. The CDR3 is 13 residues long. CDR3 nucleotides: TGCGCCAGCAGCTCCTACAGGGGTTTGGAGCAGTACTTC. Translating gives CASSSYRGLEQYF.

The J gene is TRBJ2-2, the V gene TRBV19; a possible D gene is TRBD2 (6 bases). Germline CDR1 is LNHDA and CDR2 is SQIVND (reference sequence). V was pared by 5 bases and J by 4 bases, with 14 bases between. The CDR3 runs to 15 residues. In nucleotides, the CDR3 is TGTGCCAGTAGTGGATATAGCGGACCCACCGGGGAGCTGTTTTTT. This translates into CASSGYSGPTGELFF.

The rearrangement links TRBV28 to TRBJ2-7; tentatively, D is TRBD2 (7 bases). V lost 4 bases and J lost 2, with 18 bases in between. The germline CDR1 and CDR2 sequences are MDHEN and SYDVKM. This CDR3 region has 16 residues. DNA for the CDR3: TGTGCCAGCAGTTCAAGTGGGGGGGGGCCTACCTACGAGCAGTACTTC. Amino acids: CASSSSGGGPTYEQYF. Filled out from reference TRBV28 and TRBJ2-7, the complete variable domain reads DVKVTQSSRYLVKRTGEKVFLECVQDMDHENMFWYRQDPGLGLRLIYFSYDVKMKEKGDIPEGYSVSREKKERFSLILESASTNQTSMYLCASSSSGGGPTYEQYFGPGTRLTVT.

The V and J genes are TRBV7-9 and TRBJ2-7; D is unresolved. Trimming left V 1 base short and J 7 bases short, with 8 bases between. CDR1 is SEHNR and CDR2 is FQNEAQ in the germline V gene (reference sequence). CDR3 length equals 12 residues. CDR3 coding DNA: TGTGCCAGCAGCTTAGAACTCCAAGAGCAGTACTTC. It yields the protein CASSLELQEQYF.

The chain uses TRBV24-1 and TRBJ2-2; tentatively, D is TRBD1 (5 bases). The V and J ends lost 7 bases and 1 base respectively, with 9 bases between them. Per germline, CDR1 KGHDR and CDR2 SFDVKD. The CDR3 contains 14 residues. The CDR3 is CATRGAGNTGELFF. For the CDR3, the DNA is TGTGCCACCAGAGGGGCAGGGAACACCGGGGAGCTGTTTTTT.

This clone was observed a single time. The V call is TRBV18, the J call TRBJ1-2; D is uncertain. CDR1 KGHSH and CDR2 LQKENI come from the germline V gene. The CDR3 spans 14 residues. V gave up 3 bases and J gave up 4 bases, with 12 bases separating them. The CDR3 here is CASSPGSEGYGYTF. The CDR3, as DNA: TGTGCCAGCTCACCCGGGTCCGAAGGCTATGGCTACACCTTC.

The chain recombines TRBV6-2 or TRBV6-3 with TRBJ2-5; 8 nucleotides agree with TRBD1. This CDR3 spans 15 amino acids. Germline V gene sequence: CDR1 MNHEY, CDR2 SVGEGT. With 9 bases clipped from V and 1 base from J, the junction kept 10 bases outside the gene matches. The CDR3 reads CASSDQDRAQETQYF. CDR3 sequence (DNA): TGTGCCAGTAGTGACCAGGACAGGGCCCAAGAGACCCAGTACTTC.

The J gene is TRBJ1-2, the V gene TRBV28; no firm D call. Germline loops: CDR1 MDHEN, CDR2 SYDVKM. Trimming took off 3 bases at V and 3 bases at J, with 8 bases between the two ends. This CDR3 is built from 13 residues. The CDR3, as DNA: TGTGCCAGCAGTTTTAAGCATTACTATGGCTACACCTTC. Its translation is CASSFKHYYGYTF.

The table lists this clone with a count of one. This sequence joins TRBV19 and TRBJ1-5; D unresolved. Germline lookup yields CDR1 LNHDA and CDR2 SQIVND (reference sequence). Deletions cut 8 bases from V and 2 bases from J, with 13 bases between. The CDR3 sequence is 14 residues long. The CDR3 loop reads CASQDARGNQPQHF. As DNA, the CDR3 is TGTGCCAGTCAGGACGCCCGGGGCAATCAGCCCCAGCATTTT.

V usage is TRBV28 and J usage is TRBJ1-5; possible D gene TRBD1, 6 bases. The ends were cut back, 9 bases at V and 1 base at J, with 13 bases in the middle. The CDR3 length is 14 residues. Germline V gene sequence: CDR1 MDHEN, CDR2 SYDVKM. CDR3 nucleotide sequence: TGTGCCAGTTACGAACAGGGAAGCAATCAGCCCCAGCATTTT. This encodes CASYEQGSNQPQHF.

This clone has just a few counts. The chain is built from TRBV28 and TRBJ1-5; D remains unclear. Germline CDR1 MDHEN, CDR2 SYDVKM. Trimming left V 8 bases short and J 3 bases short, with 5 bases between. The CDR3 covers 11 residues. The CDR3 DNA reads TGTGCCAGCGGTCTCAATCAGCCCCAGCATTTT. This codes for CASGLNQPQHF.

The V gene is TRBV7-6, the J gene TRBJ2-3, with a tentative D call TRBD1 (5 bases). V was clipped by 1 base and J by 3 bases, with 14 bases between them. Germline CDR1 reads SGHVS; CDR2 reads FNYEAQ. The CDR3 is made up of 16 amino acids. CDR3: CASSLVSAGSTDTQYF. For the CDR3, the DNA is TGTGCCAGCAGCTTAGTTTCGGCAGGGTCTACAGATACGCAGTATTTT.

The chain recombines TRBV6-1 with TRBJ1-2, with D tentatively TRBD1 (6 bases). Germline V lookup: CDR1 MNHNS, CDR2 SASEGT. The CDR3 covers 15 residues. Trimming stripped 1 base from V and 5 bases from J, with 14 bases between. CDR3 sequence (DNA): TGTGCCAGCAGTGAAGGGACAGCGATGGCGTATGGCTACACCTTC. Its protein product is CASSEGTAMAYGYTF.

This sequence joins TRBV3-1 (or the pseudogene TRBV3-2) and TRBJ2-4; D remains ambiguous. CDR1 and CDR2 from the germline V gene are LGHDT and YNNKEL (reference sequence). The V end was cut by 4 bases, the J end by 1 base, with 8 bases between. This CDR3 is built from 14 residues. The CDR3 coding sequence is TGTGCCAGCAGCCTGCAGCATGCCAAAAACATTCAGTACTTC. This codes for CASSLQHAKNIQYF.

This chain joins TRBV19 and TRBJ1-2, with 7 bases lining up with TRBD1. CDR1 is LNHDA, CDR2 SQIVND, per germline (reference sequence). CDR3 length equals 11 residues. V lost 9 bases and J lost 8; bases outside the gene matches: 6. CDR3 nucleotide sequence: TGTGCCAGCTCACAGGGGCCCGGCTACACCTTC. Its translation: CASSQGPGYTF. The whole variable domain, remainder taken from reference TRBV19 and TRBJ1-2, is DGGITQSPKYLFRKEGQNVTLSCEQNLNHDAMYWYRQDPGQGLRLIYYSQIVNDFQKGDIAEGYSVSREKKESFPLTVTSAQKNPTAFYLCASSQGPGYTFGSGTRLTVV.

The V and J genes are TRBV18 and TRBJ2-1, with TRBD2 matching 10 bases. This CDR3 contains 18 residues. The J segment lost 4 bases and the V segment lost 2 bases, leaving 11 bases of the junction unmatched. Per the germline V gene, CDR1 is KGHSH and CDR2 is LQKENI. In DNA form, the CDR3 reads TGTGCCAGCTCACCATCCAGCGGGGGGGCCGGATCTTACAATGAGCAGTTCTTC. As protein: CASSPSSGGAGSYNEQFF.

The chain recombines TRBV27 with TRBJ1-1; the D is unclear. Trimming took off 3 bases at V and 0 bases at J, with 5 bases between the two ends. Germline V lookup: CDR1 MNHEY, CDR2 SMNVEV (reference sequence). There are 13 residues in the CDR3. This CDR3 is CASSFILNTEAFF. The CDR3 nucleotides are TGTGCCAGCAGTTTCATCTTGAACACTGAAGCTTTCTTT.